Listed below are T cell receptor beta chains from one sample, sequenced in a study of beta chain features in type 1 diabetes. Measured with immunoSEQ multiplex PCR; TCRdb has only the in-frame clones, and not every one. Counted here are 300,000 to 350,000 clones, 15% to 20% occurring once; the ten biggest clones make up approximately 0.043%. Sequencing input: naive CD4+ T cells from blood. Every receptor here comes from a woman between 18 and 29 years old in good health. CDR3s include the opening cysteine and the closing phenylalanine or tryptophan. Fields, in order: V gene, clone size, J gene, D gene, CDR3 DNA, CDR3 protein. A D gene is named only where the DNA matches it firmly. For some rows the clone size is stated as once, few or many, or as a class when expanded; others skip it.

TRBV7-2,few,TRBJ2-1,NA,TGTGCCAGCAGCTTCGATCACACGTACAATGAGCAGTTCTTC,CASSFDHTYNEQFF
TRBV4-1,few,TRBJ2-7,TRBD2,TGCGCCAGCAGCCAAGATAGGAGCCGCCGGGGGGTCTACGAGCAGTACTTC,CASSQDRSRRGVYEQYF
TRBV30,few,TRBJ1-1,NA,TGTGCCTGGGGCGACAGGACGTTTGAAGCTTTCTTT,CAWGDRTFEAFF
TRBV7-3,NA,TRBJ2-2,TRBD1,TGTGCCAGCAGCCGCGGGACAGGGTACACCGGGGAGCTGTTTTTT,CASSRGTGYTGELFF
TRBV30,few,TRBJ2-1,NA,TGTGCCTGGAGTGAAGGGGTTTCCTACAATGAGCAGTTCTTC,CAWSEGVSYNEQFF
TRBV9,NA,TRBJ2-1,NA,TGTGCCAGCAGCGTAGGCGGGCCCTCCTACAATGAGCAGTTCTTC,CASSVGGPSYNEQFF
TRBV25-1,NA,TRBJ1-1,NA,TGTGCCAGCAGTGCCCCGGGGGTTACTGAAGCTTTCTTT,CASSAPGVTEAFF
TRBV2,few,TRBJ1-6,TRBD1,TGTGCCAGCACAAGCGACAGGGCGAATTCACCCCTCCACTTT,CASTSDRANSPLHF
TRBV5-1,NA,TRBJ2-1,TRBD2,TGCGCCAGCAGCCAGGACCGGACTAGCGGGAGTTACAATGAGCAGTTCTTC,CASSQDRTSGSYNEQFF
TRBV6-6,NA,TRBJ2-7,TRBD2,TGTGCCGCCAGCAGGCGGGGGAGCTCCTACGAGCAGTACTTC,CAASRRGSSYEQYF
TRBV28,NA,TRBJ1-5,TRBD1,TGTGCCAGCAGTTTCCCCGGGACAGGGAATCAGCCCCAGCATTTT,CASSFPGTGNQPQHF
TRBV2,NA,TRBJ2-1,NA,TGTGCCAGCAGTGACTTACAGGTGTACAATGAGCAGTTCTTC,CASSDLQVYNEQFF
TRBV6-6,few,TRBJ2-7,NA,TGTGCCAGCAGTTGGAGGGCCAGTGGTTACGAGCAGTACTTC,CASSWRASGYEQYF
TRBV30,NA,TRBJ1-5,NA,TGTGCCTGGGCCGTGGGGCAGAATCAGCCCCAGCATTTT,CAWAVGQNQPQHF
TRBV28,NA,TRBJ1-6,NA,TGTGCCAGCAGCCTTTTTTTAGGGGGACCCCTCCACTTT,CASSLFLGGPLHF